Reported below is one TCR beta chain. The antigen is not known. This record belongs to a study of T cell responses to AZD1222 COVID-19 vaccine. At the level of the study: Pooled together were second doses at about 4 or about 12 weeks.

Trimming took 4 bases from V and 6 from J, leaving 13 bases between them. This CDR3 comprises 13 residues. Germline V gene lookup returns CDR1 LNHDA and CDR2 SQIVND (reference sequence). Study outcomes and limitations: Epitopes outside B.1.351 and B.1.1.7 mutated regions reportedly drew nearly half of spike TCRs.

This table comes from immunoSEQ multiplex PCR, and its TCRdb copy is limited to in-frame clones, with some not included. Among some 120,000 clones listed, roughly 88% were seen once. The sequencing here drew on peripheral blood, taken on day 0 of AZD1222 vaccination. The chain has TRBV19 and TRBJ2-7, with a weak D call TRBD1 (6 bases). The sequence was collected from an adult in good health. The DNA of the CDR3 is TGTGCCAGTAGTACTACGACAGGTGCCGAGCAGTACTTC. This sequence encodes CASSTTTGAEQYF.